This passage covers 18 T cell receptor beta chains from one sample sequenced in a study of HIV-infected patients and healthy controls. cDNA was made from around 0.45 ug RNA using alpha and beta constant primers. Each of the alpha and beta chains got its own library through chain-specific third strand synthesis with indices. Via MiXCR, TCRdb re-called the 5' RACE reads, giving one row per CDR3 protein. The table shows 5,500 or so distinct CDR3 sequences, with around 9% occurring only once. Roughly three months, about 14 weeks, into antiretroviral therapy, follow-up blood was collected. The repertoire came from unfractionated whole blood and reflected all unsorted peripheral T cells. The material sequenced was blood, taken during antiretroviral therapy. Receptors originate from an adult with HIV infection.

The rearrangement uses TRBV5-5 and TRBJ1-5; 9 nucleotides align to TRBD1. The CDR3 length is 15 residues. After removal of 5 bases from V and 2 bases from J, the junction contained 5 bases not matched to a gene. Germline V gene lookup returns CDR1 SGHKS and CDR2 YYEKEE (reference sequence). CDR3 in amino acids: CASSRGQGGNQPQHF. The CDR3 coding sequence is TGTGCCAGCAGTAGGGGACAGGGAGGCAATCAGCCCCAGCATTTT.

This clonotype was picked up many times. The genes are TRBV18 and TRBJ2-1, with D unresolved. CDR3 length equals 11 residues. The V gene's germline CDR1 is KGHSH and CDR2 LQKENI. Trimming pared 5 bases from V and 7 bases from J, leaving 6 bases between. DNA for the CDR3: TGTGCCAGCTCATCAAATAATGAGCAGTTCTTC. Translating gives CASSSNNEQFF.

This clonotype was picked up many times. Here the CDR3 DNA reads TGCAGCGTTCTGGTCTCAGGGGGTTCGCGGACTGAAGCTTTCTTT. This translates into CSVLVSGGSRTEAFF. This chain links TRBV29-1 with TRBJ1-1, with 7 bases identical to TRBD1. Germline V gene data show CDR1 as SQVTM and CDR2 as ANQGSEA. Trimming at V came to 5 bases and at J to 5 bases, leaving 14 bases not matched to a gene. The CDR3 spans 15 residues.

By sample share, this clonotype is medium-sized. This sequence joins TRBV5-6 and TRBJ1-5; perhaps TRBD1 as D (6 bases). V was clipped by 2 bases and J by 2 bases, with 8 bases between them. The CDR3 contains 14 residues. Per the germline V gene, CDR1 is SGHDT and CDR2 is YYEEEE. The CDR3 region is CASSFQGRNQPQHF. The CDR3 DNA is TGTGCCAGCAGCTTTCAGGGGCGCAATCAGCCCCAGCATTTT. The full variable domain, with the rest looked up from reference TRBV5-6 and TRBJ1-5, is DAGVTQSPTHLIKTRGQQVTLRCSPKSGHDTVSWYQQALGQGPQFIFQYYEEEERQRGNFPDRFSGHQFPNYSSELNVNALLLGDSALYLCASSFQGRNQPQHFGDGTRLSIL.

This clonotype has at least ten counts. DNA for the CDR3: TGTGCCAGCAGCTCAGGGGGAAATTCACCCCTCCACTTT. Amino acids: CASSSGGNSPLHF. The chain links TRBV6-5 to TRBJ1-6, with 7 bases matching TRBD1. The CDR3 consists of 13 residues. Germline V lookup: CDR1 MNHEY, CDR2 SVGAGI. The V and J ends lost 6 bases and 7 bases, in that order; junction bases with no gene match: 3.

By share, this clonotype ranks as medium-sized. The V and J genes are TRBV3-1 and TRBJ2-2; D might be TRBD2 (5 bases). The V end was cut by 3 bases, the J end by 4 bases, with 6 bases between. The CDR3 sequence is 13 residues long. Germline loops: CDR1 LGHDT, CDR2 YNNKEL (reference sequence). CDR3 sequence: CASSHGGTGELFF. The CDR3, as DNA: TGTGCCAGCAGCCACGGAGGCACCGGGGAGCTGTTTTTT.

This clonotype occurred many times. The rearrangement uses TRBV9 and TRBJ2-2; D is undetermined. Per the germline V gene, CDR1 is SGDLS and CDR2 is YYNGEE. Trimming cost V 0 bases and J 7 bases, with 1 base left between them. This CDR3 has 11 amino acids. CDR3 amino acids: CASSVDGELFF. The CDR3 DNA reads TGTGCCAGCAGCGTAGACGGGGAGCTGTTTTTT.

This clonotype was recorded at least ten times. The chain employs TRBV9 and TRBJ2-7; no reliable D call. Germline CDR1 reads SGDLS; CDR2 reads YYNGEE. Trimming removed 3 bases at V and 3 bases at J, with 10 bases between. There are 13 residues in the CDR3. The CDR3 sequence: CASSETLGYEQYF. The CDR3 coding sequence is TGTGCCAGCAGCGAGACCTTAGGCTACGAGCAGTACTTC.

Comments on this clonotype: This clone may be a read error of a much larger clone one base away. The chain uses TRBV30 and TRBJ1-5; weak D call: TRBD1 (5 bases). The CDR3 has 13 residues. Germline-derived CDR1 and CDR2 are GTSNPN and SVGIG (reference sequence). The DNA for the CDR3 is TGTGCCTGGTGTGTCAGGGCGGATCAGCCCCAGCATTTT. It yields the protein CAWCVRADQPQHF.

This clonotype is medium-sized in the sample. The rearrangement links TRBV10-3 to TRBJ2-1; D perhaps matches TRBD1 (6 bases). The CDR3 is made up of 14 amino acids. Trimming cost V 5 bases and J 8 bases, with 16 bases left between them. CDR1 is ENHRY, CDR2 SYGVKD, per germline. CDR3 bases: TGTGCCATCAGTCCCGGGACAACGGGCGATGAGCAGTTCTTC. Its translation is CAISPGTTGDEQFF.

This clonotype counts as medium-sized. The CDR3 spells CSARRSGGPMETQYF. The CDR3 DNA reads TGCAGTGCTAGGCGGTCGGGAGGGCCTATGGAGACCCAGTACTTC. The rearrangement links TRBV20-1 to TRBJ2-5; 8 nucleotides align to TRBD2. This CDR3 has 15 residues. Germline trimming cut 3 bases from V and 5 bases from J; bases unmatched to any gene: 11. Germline assignment: CDR1 DFQATT and CDR2 SNEGSKA (reference sequence).

This clonotype was seen many times. The chain carries TRBV4-3 and TRBJ2-1; unclear D gene. Germline assignment: CDR1 LGHNA and CDR2 YSLEER. V dropped 0 bases and J dropped 2 bases, with 14 bases sitting between them. There are 17 residues in the CDR3. In DNA form, the CDR3 reads TGCGCCAGCAGCCAAGATACGGTTTCTTGGGCCTACAATGAGCAGTTCTTC. Its protein product is CASSQDTVSWAYNEQFF.

This clonotype has a count of ten or more. The chain joins TRBV19 to TRBJ1-1; no firm D call. Per the germline V gene, CDR1 is LNHDA and CDR2 is SQIVND (reference sequence). Trimming removed 5 bases at V and 0 bases at J, with 7 bases between. The length of the CDR3 is 13 residues. CDR3 nucleotides: TGTGCCAGTAGTCCAACCTTGAACACTGAAGCTTTCTTT. This encodes CASSPTLNTEAFF.

This clonotype came up many times. The chain joins TRBV7-6 to TRBJ2-1, with 8 bases that match TRBD2. CDR1 is SGHVS and CDR2 is FNYEAQ in the germline V gene. J was trimmed by 3 bases and V by 5 bases; bases with no gene match: 12. The CDR3 sequence is 17 residues long. The CDR3 DNA reads as TGTGCCAGCAGCCTAAAGCCGGCCGGGACTAGCTACAATGAGCAGTTCTTC. This encodes CASSLKPAGTSYNEQFF. Combining the CDR3 with reference TRBV7-6 and TRBJ2-1 gives the whole variable domain GAGVSQSPRYKVTKRGQDVALRCDPISGHVSLYWYRQALGQGPEFLTYFNYEAQQDKSGLPNDRFSAERPEGSISTLTIQRTEQRDSAMYRCASSLKPAGTSYNEQFFGPGTRLTVL.

This clonotype rates as medium-sized. The gene calls are TRBV28 and TRBJ2-7; a weak D match, TRBD1 (5 bases). Germline-derived CDR1 and CDR2 are MDHEN and SYDVKM. This CDR3 has 12 amino acids. The V gene lost 6 bases and the J gene lost 3 bases, with 9 bases spanning the gap. CDR3 sequence: CASSPDSYEQYF. CDR3 bases: TGTGCCAGCAGCCCAGACAGCTACGAGCAGTACTTC. The entire variable domain, with the rest obtained from reference TRBV28 and TRBJ2-7, is as follows: DVKVTQSSRYLVKRTGEKVFLECVQDMDHENMFWYRQDPGLGLRLIYFSYDVKMKEKGDIPEGYSVSREKKERFSLILESASTNQTSMYLCASSPDSYEQYFGPGTRLTVT.

This clonotype was seen ten or more times. The V call is TRBV4-1, the J call TRBJ1-1, with D possibly TRBD1 on 5 matching bases. The germline gives CDR1 MGHRA, CDR2 YSYEKL. V lost 2 bases and J lost 5, with 12 bases in between. This CDR3 has 14 residues. The CDR3 nucleotides read TGCGCCAGCAGCCAATCCCCCCAGGGAACTGAAGCTTTCTTT. It yields the protein CASSQSPQGTEAFF.

This clonotype was recorded at least ten times. This rearrangement joins TRBV28 to TRBJ1-2, with 9 bases identical to TRBD1. V shed 6 bases and J 8 bases; nucleotides not matched to a gene: 4. CDR3 size: 12 residues. Germline V gene data show CDR1 as MDHEN and CDR2 as SYDVKM. As DNA, the CDR3 is TGTGCCAGCAGGCCGGGACAGGGCGGCTACACCTTC. Translated: CASRPGQGGYTF.

Judged by abundance, this clonotype is medium-sized. The chain has TRBV7-6 and TRBJ2-1; D is uncertain. This CDR3 has 13 residues. V gave up 2 bases and J gave up 15 bases, with 17 bases separating them. CDR1 SGHVS and CDR2 FNYEAQ come from the germline V gene. Written as DNA, the CDR3 is TGTGCCAGCAGCTTATCGGGCTACCAAAAGGGGTTCTTC. Translating it yields CASSLSGYQKGFF.